These 29 T cell receptor beta chains share one sample of origin, sequenced in a study of T cell responses to AZD1222 COVID-19 vaccine. Sequenced by immunoSEQ multiplex PCR; TCRdb stores in-frame clones only, minus some. The sample shows some 99,000 clones, about 90% of them seen only once. The source was peripheral blood, collected on day 0 of AZD1222 vaccination. These receptors came from an adult in good health.

The rearrangement uses TRBV6-5 and TRBJ2-1, with 11 bases identical to TRBD2. After removal of 4 bases from V and 11 bases from J, the junction contained 13 bases not matched to a gene. The CDR3 length is 16 residues. Germline values: CDR1 MNHEY, CDR2 SVGAGI. The CDR3 DNA is TGTGCCAGCAGTTTCTCGCCGGGACTAGCGGATCAAAAGCAGTTCTTC. Its protein product is CASSFSPGLADQKQFF.

This clone appeared once. The gene calls are TRBV28 and TRBJ1-6, with D hard to call. CDR1 is MDHEN, CDR2 SYDVKM, per germline. V was cut by 9 bases and J by 14 bases, with 23 bases left in between. This CDR3 comprises 14 residues. CDR3 nucleotides: TGTGCCAGATTGCCCGGCCCAGGACGTACCGCCCTCCACTTT. As protein: CARLPGPGRTALHF.

As DNA, the CDR3 is TGTGCCAGCAGCCAAGCGTTAGATAGCGCCTACGAGCAGTACTTC. Its protein is CASSQALDSAYEQYF. This chain links TRBV3-1 (or the pseudogene TRBV3-2) with TRBJ2-7; weak D call: TRBD2 (5 bases). Germline loops: CDR1 LGHDT, CDR2 YNNKEL (reference sequence). This CDR3 region has 15 residues. Trimming stripped 1 base from V and 2 bases from J, with 12 bases between.

This rearrangement joins TRBV6-2 or TRBV6-3 to TRBJ1-1, with D uncertain. This CDR3 contains 14 residues. Germline V gives CDR1 MNHEY, CDR2 SVGEGT. V was trimmed by 0 bases and J by 1 base, leaving 6 bases between them. CDR3 coding DNA: TGTGCCAGCAGTTACTCAGGAGAGAACACTGAAGCTTTCTTT. Translating gives CASSYSGENTEAFF.

The V call is TRBV30, the J call TRBJ1-1; TRBD1 agrees at 7 bases. This CDR3 has 15 residues. Germline CDR1 reads GTSNPN; CDR2 reads SVGIG (reference sequence). Trimming cost V 1 base and J 3 bases; bases outside gene matches: 8. DNA of the CDR3: TGTGCCTGGAGTGGGGTACAGGGGTGGGACACTGAAGCTTTCTTT. This sequence encodes CAWSGVQGWDTEAFF.

The chain has TRBV6-1 and TRBJ2-1; D gene unclear. The germline V gene encodes CDR1 MNHNS and CDR2 SASEGT. V lost 2 bases and J 6 bases, leaving 5 bases between the germline ends. There are 12 residues in the CDR3. This CDR3 reads CASSEYPNEQFF. The CDR3 DNA follows: TGTGCCAGCAGTGAATACCCCAATGAGCAGTTCTTC.

V gene TRBV28 combines with J gene TRBJ2-7; TRBD1 matches at 7 bases. The CDR3 length is 15 residues. Germline CDR1 MDHEN, CDR2 SYDVKM. Trimming took 6 bases from V and 0 from J; bases not matched to a gene: 8. The CDR3 reads CASSSPRQGSYEQYF. The CDR3 DNA reads TGTGCCAGCAGCTCTCCACGACAGGGCTCCTACGAGCAGTACTTC.

CDR3 loop: CASSSQGKETQYF. The CDR3 DNA is TGTGCCAGCAGTTCCCAGGGCAAAGAGACCCAGTACTTC. This chain connects TRBV12-3 or TRBV12-4 to TRBJ2-5, with TRBD1 as a possible D gene (5 bases). CDR3 length: 13 amino acids. V was pared by 4 bases and J by 3 bases, with 9 bases between.

In nucleotides, the CDR3 is TGTGCCAGCAGCTCCAGGGGGATCGACACTGAAGCTTTCTTT. Translating gives CASSSRGIDTEAFF. J is TRBJ1-1 and V is TRBV7-2; TRBD1 matches 7 bases. V trimming: 4 bases; J trimming: 3 bases; junction bases outside the gene matches: 5. Germline V gene lookup returns CDR1 SGHTA and CDR2 FQGNSA. The CDR3 extends over 14 amino acids.

The CDR3 DNA is TGTGCCAGCAGCCAAGGGTCGGAGCTTAATGAAAAACTGTTTTTT. This sequence encodes CASSQGSELNEKLFF. This chain connects TRBV4-2 to TRBJ1-4; D is unclear. Germline V lookup: CDR1 LGHNA, CDR2 YNFKEQ. CDR3 length equals 15 residues. V was shortened by 1 base and J by 4 bases, with 10 bases between the two germline ends.

The V and J genes are TRBV4-1 and TRBJ2-1; a possible D gene is TRBD2 (6 bases). From germline, CDR1 is MGHRA and CDR2 YSYEKL. Trimming stripped 1 base from V and 8 bases from J, with 12 bases between. The CDR3 has 14 amino acids. The CDR3 sequence: CASSQAGAIDEQFF. CDR3 bases: TGCGCCAGCAGCCAAGCGGGAGCTATTGATGAGCAGTTCTTC.

The chain combines TRBV7-2 with TRBJ1-1; D uncertain. Germline V gives CDR1 SGHTA, CDR2 FQGNSA. Trimming cost V 3 bases and J 6 bases, with 5 bases left between them. The CDR3 extends over 11 amino acids. CDR3 loop: CASSLTPEAFF. In nucleotides, the CDR3 is TGTGCCAGCAGCTTGACCCCTGAAGCTTTCTTT.

The chain recombines TRBV30 with TRBJ1-2, with TRBD1 as a possible D gene (5 bases). Germline CDR1 is GTSNPN and CDR2 is SVGIG (reference sequence). CDR3 length: 13 amino acids. V lost 2 bases and J lost 2, with 9 bases in between. CDR3 amino acids: CAWSPGTNYGYTF. Written as DNA, the CDR3 is TGTGCCTGGAGTCCAGGGACCAACTATGGCTACACCTTC.

The chain joins TRBV19 to TRBJ1-4; 7 nucleotides match TRBD1. Germline values: CDR1 LNHDA, CDR2 SQIVND (reference sequence). This CDR3 spans 14 amino acids. Trimming took 5 bases from V and 5 from J; bases not matched to a gene: 5. CDR3 bases: TGTGCCAGTAGTGCGACAGGGTGGAATGAAAAACTGTTTTTT. Amino acid sequence: CASSATGWNEKLFF.

This clone was picked up a small number of times. The chain has TRBV5-6 and TRBJ1-5, with 7 bases that match TRBD1. The CDR3 is 13 amino acids. From germline, CDR1 is SGHDT and CDR2 YYEEEE. V trimming: 3 bases; J trimming: 5 bases; junction bases outside the gene matches: 2. CDR3 DNA: TGTGCCAGCAGCTCTCAGGGGGATCAGCCCCAGCATTTT. Residues: CASSSQGDQPQHF.

J is TRBJ1-3 and V is TRBV20-1; TRBD1 aligns across 7 bases. Germline V gene sequence: CDR1 DFQATT, CDR2 SNEGSKA (reference sequence). The CDR3 is made up of 18 amino acids. V trimming: 3 bases; J trimming: 2 bases; junction bases outside the gene matches: 16. This CDR3 is CSASALGGTDRTGNTIYF. The CDR3 nucleotides are TGCAGTGCTAGTGCCCTGGGTGGGACAGACCGAACTGGAAACACCATATATTTT.

The chain is built from TRBV5-4 and TRBJ2-2; either TRBD1 or TRBD2 may fit D (5 bases each). The germline V and J ends were trimmed by 2 bases and 7 bases, with 12 bases remaining between them. The CDR3 sequence is 14 residues long. CDR1 and CDR2 (germline): SGHNT, YYREEE (reference sequence). This chain's CDR3 is CASSFRDLNGELFF. The DNA of the CDR3 is TGTGCCAGCAGCTTCCGGGACCTTAACGGGGAGCTGTTTTTT.

The chain recombines TRBV6-5 with TRBJ1-6; D is unclear. V lost 8 bases and J 4 bases, leaving 9 bases between the germline ends. This CDR3 contains 13 residues. The V gene's germline CDR1 is MNHEY and CDR2 SVGAGI. The CDR3 DNA is TGTGCCAGCTTAGGAGGGTATAATTCACCCCTCCACTTT. This gives the protein CASLGGYNSPLHF.

The chain couples TRBV16 to TRBJ1-1; D gene uncertain. Trimming pared 3 bases from V and 1 base from J, leaving 0 bases between. Germline V lookup: CDR1 KGHSY, CDR2 FQNENV. The CDR3 runs to 11 residues. The DNA for the CDR3 is TGTGCCAGCAGCCAGAACACTGAAGCTTTCTTT. Its translation is CASSQNTEAFF.

This clone showed up just once. The rearrangement links TRBV6-5 to TRBJ2-6, with D perhaps matching TRBD1 (6 bases). The CDR3 totals 15 residues. V lost 8 bases and J 0 bases, leaving 11 bases between the germline ends. CDR1 MNHEY and CDR2 SVGAGI come from the germline V gene. As DNA, the CDR3 is TGTGCCAGCTCACAGGGATTCTCTGGGGCCAACGTCCTGACTTTC. Translating it yields CASSQGFSGANVLTF.

V and J are TRBV19 and TRBJ1-3; D is unclear. V dropped 11 bases and J dropped 2 bases, with 13 bases sitting between them. This CDR3 is 13 amino acids long. Germline V gene sequence: CDR1 LNHDA, CDR2 SQIVND (reference sequence). The CDR3 sequence: CACQPGAGNTIYF. The CDR3 DNA reads TGTGCCTGCCAACCTGGAGCTGGAAACACCATATATTTT.

The chain recombines TRBV19 with TRBJ1-5; unclear D gene. Germline CDR1 is LNHDA and CDR2 is SQIVND (reference sequence). The CDR3 length is 15 residues. V lost 3 bases and J lost 1, with 10 bases in between. The DNA of the CDR3 is TGTGCCAGTAGTATCGGACGTTCGAGCAATCAGCCCCAGCATTTT. Translating it yields CASSIGRSSNQPQHF.

The chain recombines TRBV6-5 with TRBJ2-1; D is perhaps TRBD2 (6 bases). V shed 4 bases and J shed 10 bases, with 8 bases lying between them. Germline assignment: CDR1 MNHEY and CDR2 SVGAGI. This CDR3 has 11 amino acids. The CDR3 loop reads CASSFSGEQFF. The CDR3 coding sequence is TGTGCCAGCAGTTTTAGCGGCGAGCAGTTCTTC.

In this sample, this clone turned up once. This chain connects TRBV7-2 to TRBJ1-1, with D possibly being TRBD1 (6 bases). V was cut by 5 bases and J by 11 bases, with 12 bases left in between. Germline V CDR1 and CDR2: SGHTA, FQGNSA. The CDR3 covers 11 residues. The CDR3 DNA reads as TGTGCCAGCAGCCCGGACAGAACGGCTTTCTTT. Protein product: CASSPDRTAFF. Filled out from reference TRBV7-2 and TRBJ1-1, the complete variable domain reads GAGVSQSPSNKVTEKGKDVELRCDPISGHTALYWYRQSLGQGLEFLIYFQGNSAPDKSGLPSDRFSAERTGGSVSTLTIQRTQQEDSAVYLCASSPDRTAFFGQGTRLTVV.

The rearrangement links TRBV24-1 to TRBJ1-2; D possibly corresponds to TRBD1 (5 bases). Germline values: CDR1 KGHDR, CDR2 SFDVKD. Trimming pared 4 bases from V and 4 bases from J, leaving 9 bases between. There are 13 residues in the CDR3. CDR3 residues: CATSEQGGYGYTF. The CDR3 coding sequence is TGTGCCACCAGTGAGCAGGGAGGCTATGGCTACACCTTC.

This clone was seen only a few times. The chain has TRBV4-2 and TRBJ2-7; D is perhaps TRBD1 (6 bases). V lost 0 bases and J 6 bases, leaving 15 bases between the germline ends. The germline CDR1 and CDR2 sequences are LGHNA and YNFKEQ. The CDR3 sequence is 15 residues long. This CDR3 reads CASSQDWAGVGEQYF. In nucleotides, the CDR3 is TGTGCCAGCAGCCAAGATTGGGCAGGGGTGGGCGAGCAGTACTTC.

The rearrangement links TRBV18 to TRBJ2-7; TRBD2 matches at 15 bases. The CDR3 totals 18 residues. Germline V gene data show CDR1 as KGHSH and CDR2 as LQKENI. Losses at the gene ends were 3 bases for V and 3 bases for J; bases not matched to a gene: 9. DNA for the CDR3: TGTGCCAGCTCACCCGGACTAGCGGGAGGGACGTTAAACTACGAGCAGTACTTC. The encoded protein is CASSPGLAGGTLNYEQYF.

This chain joins TRBV7-9 and TRBJ1-3, with D unclear. Germline CDR1 SEHNR, CDR2 FQNEAQ (reference sequence). V was clipped by 5 bases and J by 5 bases, with 7 bases between them. The CDR3 runs to 12 residues. CDR3 region: CASSETRNTIYF. In DNA, the CDR3 is TGTGCCAGCAGCGAAACCCGAAACACCATATATTTT.

The CDR3 is CAINRGANYGYTF. The CDR3 bases are TGTGCCATAAACAGGGGAGCTAACTATGGCTACACCTTC. The V gene is TRBV28, the J gene TRBJ1-2, with 7 nucleotides matching TRBD1. Germline values: CDR1 MDHEN, CDR2 SYDVKM. The CDR3 extends over 13 amino acids. The trim removed 10 bases at V and 0 bases at J, leaving 5 bases unmatched.